This T cell receptor (beta chain) is drawn from a study of radiotherapy plus CTLA-4 blockade in lung cancer. Study at large: Overall, roughly 17% of patients showed an objective response, while over 25% attained disease control.

General study results and limits: Early clone dynamics of blood T cells, plus interferon-beta, reportedly predicted response best. In blood, TCR clones derived from the tumor expanded after radiotherapy plus ipilimumab.

Receiving focal radiation plus CTLA-4 blockade with ipilimumab were patients who had chemo-refractory metastatic non-small-cell lung cancer. The table came from immunoSEQ multiplex PCR; TCRdb's copy has only in-frame clones and leaves some out. The table has tens of thousands of clones, more than 80% seen once. A note on this clone: What it binds is unknown.

Sequencing used peripheral blood, obtained from a patient treated with radiotherapy plus ipilimumab. The receptor was derived from a human donor with non-small cell lung cancer who had stable disease on radiotherapy plus ipilimumab.

The CDR3 region is CARNPFDSYNSPLHF. The DNA of the CDR3 is TGTGCCAGGAACCCTTTTGACAGCTATAATTCACCCCTCCACTTT. The rearrangement links TRBV5-6 to TRBJ1-6, with D possibly being TRBD1 (5 bases). Germline loops: CDR1 SGHDT, CDR2 YYEEEE. The CDR3 contains 15 residues. Trimming took off 8 bases at V and 3 bases at J, with 15 bases between the two ends.